Presented here are 17 T cell receptor beta chains from one specimen sequenced in a study of beta chain features in type 1 diabetes. Expressed TCRB transcripts were sequenced, since all the RNA that had been isolated was reverse transcribed. Method: immunoSEQ multiplex PCR; TCRdb's copy keeps in-frame clones and lacks some. Of about 340,000 clones listed, roughly 8% are singletons. The material sequenced was central memory CD4+ T cells from blood. These receptors were obtained from a woman between 18 and 30 years old in good health.

The chain is built from TRBV6-5 and TRBJ2-7; 8 bases are a match to TRBD2. Germline loops: CDR1 MNHEY, CDR2 SVGAGI. Trimming cost V 7 bases and J 0 bases; bases outside gene matches: 8. The CDR3 extends over 15 amino acids. The DNA of the CDR3 is TGTGCCAGCACCCCCAGTAGCGGGGCCTCCTACGAGCAGTACTTC. Its protein is CASTPSSGASYEQYF.

There are a few counts of this clone. The chain is built from TRBV28 and TRBJ2-2; 9 nucleotides match TRBD1. Germline V gene lookup returns CDR1 MDHEN and CDR2 SYDVKM. The CDR3 consists of 17 residues. J lost 3 bases, V lost 2 bases, and 7 bases had no gene match. CDR3 loop: CASSLGLRTGDTGELFF. CDR3 nucleotide sequence: TGTGCCAGCAGTTTAGGACTACGGACAGGGGACACCGGGGAGCTGTTTTTT. The complete variable domain, with remaining parts taken from reference TRBV28 and TRBJ2-2, reads DVKVTQSSRYLVKRTGEKVFLECVQDMDHENMFWYRQDPGLGLRLIYFSYDVKMKEKGDIPEGYSVSREKKERFSLILESASTNQTSMYLCASSLGLRTGDTGELFFGEGSRLTVL.

This chain links TRBV18 with TRBJ2-1, with D unclear. The CDR3 consists of 15 residues. The germline V and J ends were trimmed by 2 bases and 4 bases, with 12 bases remaining between them. Germline loops: CDR1 KGHSH, CDR2 LQKENI. The chain's CDR3 is CASSPGVGPYNEQFF. CDR3 in DNA: TGTGCCAGCTCACCAGGGGTTGGCCCTTACAATGAGCAGTTCTTC.

In its sample, this clone was seen a few times. V usage is TRBV9 and J usage is TRBJ2-2, with D perhaps matching TRBD2 (5 bases). The germline V and J ends were trimmed by 0 bases and 2 bases, with 5 bases remaining between them. Germline CDR1 reads SGDLS; CDR2 reads YYNGEE. The CDR3 sequence is 14 residues long. Here the CDR3 DNA reads TGTGCCAGCAGCGTAGGACTAAACACCGGGGAGCTGTTTTTT. Translation: CASSVGLNTGELFF. Using reference TRBV9 and TRBJ2-2 for the parts outside the CDR3, the full variable domain is DSGVTQTPKHLITATGQRVTLRCSPRSGDLSVYWYQQSLDQGLQFLIQYYNGEERAKGNILERFSAQQFPDLHSELNLSSLELGDSALYFCASSVGLNTGELFFGEGSRLTVL.

The chain uses TRBV4-3 and TRBJ2-3; 7 bases align to TRBD1. CDR3 length: 15 residues. Germline CDR1 LGHNA, CDR2 YSLEER. V trimming: 3 bases; J trimming: 2 bases; junction bases outside the gene matches: 5. The CDR3 sequence: CASSHGQGVTDTQYF. The CDR3 DNA sequence: TGCGCCAGCAGCCACGGGCAGGGGGTCACAGATACGCAGTATTTT.

The gene calls are TRBV5-1 and TRBJ2-7; D possibly corresponds to TRBD2 (5 bases). Trimming pared 0 bases from V and 4 bases from J, leaving 17 bases between. This CDR3 contains 16 residues. In germline, CDR1 is SGHRS, CDR2 YFSETQ. CDR3 in DNA: TGCGCCAGCAGCTTGGCCCATCCAGCGGATGGATACGAGCAGTACTTC. Protein sequence: CASSLAHPADGYEQYF.

This clone was picked up a small number of times. The chain uses TRBV9 and TRBJ2-3, with a weak D call TRBD2 (6 bases). Germline values: CDR1 SGDLS, CDR2 YYNGEE. The CDR3 covers 15 residues. Trimming took 1 base from V and 3 from J, leaving 12 bases between them. The CDR3 region has the DNA TGTGCCAGCAGCGTATTAGCGGCCTCGACAGATACGCAGTATTTT. It translates to CASSVLAASTDTQYF.

In this sample, this clone turned up many times. The chain recombines TRBV9 with TRBJ2-1; 9 positions agree with TRBD2. The CDR3 is 15 residues long. Germline V gene sequence: CDR1 SGDLS, CDR2 YYNGEE. Trimming took 2 bases from V and 9 from J; bases not matched to a gene: 9. Written as DNA, the CDR3 is TGTGCCAGCAGCGTGCGGGAGGGCCCTTGGGTTGAGCAGTTCTTC. This codes for CASSVREGPWVEQFF. Complete variable domain (other parts from reference TRBV9 and TRBJ2-1): DSGVTQTPKHLITATGQRVTLRCSPRSGDLSVYWYQQSLDQGLQFLIQYYNGEERAKGNILERFSAQQFPDLHSELNLSSLELGDSALYFCASSVREGPWVEQFFGPGTRLTVL.

This chain uses TRBV10-3 with TRBJ2-7, with a tentative D call TRBD2 (5 bases). The CDR3 is 14 residues long. Trimming cost V 6 bases and J 8 bases, with 20 bases left between them. Germline V gene data show CDR1 as ENHRY and CDR2 as SYGVKD. CDR3 bases: TGTGCCATCAGGGTCGGGGTGGAAGGCACGAAGCAGTACTTC. It is translated as CAIRVGVEGTKQYF.

The sample holds many counts of this clone. Other DNA sequences of this sample code for an identical CDR3. V and J are TRBV29-1 and TRBJ1-2; the D is unclear. This CDR3 comprises 12 residues. Germline V gene sequence: CDR1 SQVTM, CDR2 ANQGSEA. V lost 3 bases, J lost 7 bases, and 12 bases lay in between. CDR3 sequence: CSVEGAGGGYTF. CDR3 DNA: TGCAGCGTTGAGGGCGCGGGCGGTGGCTACACCTTC.

The sample holds a few counts of this clone. The chain has TRBV19 and TRBJ1-1; the D gene is possibly TRBD1 (6 bases). The CDR3 has 13 amino acids. The V and J ends lost 5 bases and 4 bases respectively, with 11 bases between them. Germline loops: CDR1 LNHDA, CDR2 SQIVND (reference sequence). For the CDR3, the DNA is TGTGCCAGTAGTCCACAGGGAGGCACTGAAGCTTTCTTT. It is translated as CASSPQGGTEAFF. The full variable domain, with the rest looked up from reference TRBV19 and TRBJ1-1, is DGGITQSPKYLFRKEGQNVTLSCEQNLNHDAMYWYRQDPGQGLRLIYYSQIVNDFQKGDIAEGYSVSREKKESFPLTVTSAQKNPTAFYLCASSPQGGTEAFFGQGTRLTVV.

The V gene is TRBV5-8, the J gene TRBJ2-1; D might be TRBD1 (5 bases). V lost 9 bases, J lost 0 bases, and 19 bases lay in between. CDR3 length equals 16 residues. Germline loops: CDR1 SGHTS, CDR2 YDEGEE. CDR3 sequence reads: CATQHRNQASYNEQFF. The CDR3 DNA reads as TGTGCCACCCAACACAGGAATCAAGCCTCCTACAATGAGCAGTTCTTC.

This clone turned up a few times. The chain uses TRBV5-6 and TRBJ2-1; D gene unclear. CDR3 length: 15 amino acids. The germline CDR1 and CDR2 sequences are SGHDT and YYEEEE. V was clipped by 2 bases and J by 4 bases, with 13 bases between them. CDR3 amino acids: CASSLRGMLYNEQFF. CDR3 DNA sequence: TGTGCCAGCAGCTTACGTGGAATGCTGTACAATGAGCAGTTCTTC.

This clone turned up a few times. The V and J genes are TRBV9 and TRBJ2-3; 8 bases match TRBD2. Trimming took 3 bases from V and 5 from J; bases not matched to a gene: 17. The length of the CDR3 is 18 residues. Germline lookup yields CDR1 SGDLS and CDR2 YYNGEE. CDR3 protein: CASSADDLTGTRRDTQYF. CDR3 in DNA: TGTGCCAGCAGCGCCGATGACTTGACCGGGACTAGGAGAGATACGCAGTATTTT.

The rearrangement uses TRBV6-6 and TRBJ2-3, with TRBD2 matching over 8 bases. Germline lookup yields CDR1 MNHNY and CDR2 SVGAGI (reference sequence). CDR3 length: 13 amino acids. The junction had 2 bases not matched to a gene; V was cut back by 6 bases and J by 3 bases. In nucleotides, the CDR3 is TGTGCCAGCAGGTCTAGCGGGACAGATACGCAGTATTTT. The encoded protein is CASRSSGTDTQYF.

This clone was counted between two and nine times. This sequence joins TRBV7-9 and TRBJ2-7; D gene ambiguous. The V and J ends lost 4 bases and 4 bases respectively, with 5 bases between them. Germline CDR1 reads SEHNR; CDR2 reads FQNEAQ (reference sequence). The CDR3 spans 11 residues. CDR3 protein: CASSSAYEQYF. In DNA, the CDR3 is TGTGCCAGCAGCTCGGCGTACGAGCAGTACTTC.

This clone was seen only a few times. The J gene is TRBJ2-7, the V gene TRBV10-2, with TRBD2 matching over 7 bases. This CDR3 has 12 residues. The V segment lost 6 bases and the J segment 4 bases; nucleotides outside the gene matches: 3. Germline assignment: CDR1 WSHSY and CDR2 SAAADI. CDR3 nucleotides: TGCGCCAGCAGCGTACTAGCGTACGAGCAGTACTTC. It yields the protein CASSVLAYEQYF.